The clone carrying this T cell receptor (beta chain) came up a few times. What it binds is not known. A second PCR of about 7 to 12 cycles used a sample-barcoded 5' primer and a J-beta primer mix. TCRdb processed the 5' RACE reads anew with MiXCR; each CDR3 protein has one entry. This table has some 1.1 million distinct CDR3 sequences, roughly two fifths appearing once. The extraction recovered at least 5 micrograms of total RNA per sample. These data belong to a study of blood T cells in healthy people across ages. General study findings and limits: Both higher diversity and more naive CD4+ cells marked long-lived donors when set against aged donors. Observed TCR beta diversity showed a strong correlation with the percentage of naive T cells as measured by flow cytometry. PBMCs left unsorted prevented a conclusive naive versus antigen-experienced comparison.

The source is a man aged 18 to 30 in good health. Sequenced sample: blood.

The CDR3 sequence: CASSQGAGDNEKLFF. DNA of the CDR3: TGCGCCAGCAGCCAAGGGGCAGGGGACAATGAAAAACTGTTTTTT. The genes are TRBV4-3 and TRBJ1-4; D possibly corresponds to TRBD1 (6 bases). Deletions cut 1 base from V and 5 bases from J, with 11 bases between. The CDR3 runs to 15 residues. CDR1 is LGHNA and CDR2 is YSLEER in the germline V gene.